Shown below are 27 T cell receptor beta chains from a single sample sequenced in a study of T cells in Graves' hyperthyroidism and ophthalmopathy. Amplification targeted TCR beta CDR3 regions from RNA transcripts. Primed by the HTBI set, a first-round RT-PCR was run on the TCR CDR3. TCRdb passed the multiplex PCR reads through MiXCR, listing each CDR3 protein once. The sample has some 300,000 distinct CDR3 sequences, around 15% seen once. Specimen: blood. The source of these receptors is a woman in her thirties or forties with Graves' hyperthyroidism.

This clonotype was seen a few times. The chain carries TRBV6-2 or TRBV6-3 and TRBJ2-4; 7 bases are a match to TRBD2. CDR3 size: 13 residues. Germline V gene lookup returns CDR1 MNHEY and CDR2 SVGEGT. V lost 6 bases and J lost 7; bases outside the gene matches: 6. CDR3 in amino acids: CASSPSGTNIQYF. CDR3 nucleotides: TGTGCCAGCAGCCCCAGCGGGACTAACATTCAGTACTTC.

This clonotype turned up a few times. This sequence joins TRBV13 and TRBJ1-2; no clear D gene. V lost 0 bases, J lost 5 bases, and 7 bases lay in between. This CDR3 contains 13 residues. The germline gives CDR1 PRHDT, CDR2 FYEKMQ (reference sequence). CDR3 DNA sequence: TGTGCCAGCAGCTTAGGAGACCGTTATGGCTACACCTTC. Residues: CASSLGDRYGYTF. Full variable domain (remainder filled in from reference TRBV13 and TRBJ1-2): AAGVIQSPRHLIKEKRETATLKCYPIPRHDTVYWYQQGPGQDPQFLISFYEKMQSDKGSIPDRFSAQQFSDYHSELNMSSLELGDSALYFCASSLGDRYGYTFGSGTRLTVV.

The table lists this clonotype with many counts. The chain is built from TRBV11-2 and TRBJ1-1; D is undetermined. This CDR3 is 13 amino acids long. The V end lost 4 bases, the J end lost 3 bases, and 9 bases lay between the germline ends. Germline CDR1 is SGHAT and CDR2 is FQNNGV. The CDR3: CASSSTLDTEAFF. The CDR3 nucleotides are TGTGCCAGCAGCTCGACCTTAGACACTGAAGCTTTCTTT.

The V call is TRBV12-3 or TRBV12-4, the J call TRBJ2-2; 7 bases are a match to TRBD2. Trimming at V came to 7 bases and at J to 0 bases, leaving 5 bases not matched to a gene. CDR3 length: 15 residues. The CDR3 spells CASKLLASNTGELFF. The CDR3, as DNA: TGTGCCAGCAAATTACTAGCGTCGAACACCGGGGAGCTGTTTTTT.

This clonotype was counted ten times or more. J is TRBJ1-5 and V is TRBV4-1, with TRBD1 matching over 8 bases. Germline V CDR1 and CDR2: MGHRA, YSYEKL. The ends lost 3 bases at V and 7 bases at J; junction bases unmatched: 2. This CDR3 has 13 residues. CDR3 sequence (DNA): TGCGCCAGCAGCCAGGACAGGGAACAGCCCCAGCATTTT. Translating gives CASSQDREQPQHF.

This clonotype showed up many times. The genes are TRBV11-2 and TRBJ2-5; D is perhaps TRBD2 (5 bases). CDR3 length: 15 residues. V dropped 1 base and J dropped 2 bases, with 11 bases sitting between them. Germline V gives CDR1 SGHAT, CDR2 FQNNGV. This chain's CDR3 is CASSLGSWRQETQYF. DNA for the CDR3: TGTGCCAGCAGCTTAGGGTCCTGGAGGCAAGAGACCCAGTACTTC.

The chain has TRBV15 and TRBJ2-2; D gene ambiguous. The V end was cut by 0 bases, the J end by 6 bases, with 8 bases between. The germline V gene encodes CDR1 LNHNV and CDR2 YYDKDF (reference sequence). There are 14 residues in the CDR3. The CDR3 DNA reads TGTGCCACCAGCAGAGACAGGCTGGCCGGGGAGCTGTTTTTT. Translation gives CATSRDRLAGELFF.

This clonotype appeared many times. The rearrangement uses TRBV15 and TRBJ2-5; D assignment may be TRBD1 or TRBD2 (5 bases each). Trimming removed 2 bases at V and 5 bases at J, with 15 bases between. CDR1 is LNHNV and CDR2 is YYDKDF in the germline V gene (reference sequence). The CDR3 covers 15 residues. CDR3 nucleotides: TGTGCCACCAGCAGAACTGGCTCGAGGGGTGAGACCCAGTACTTC. This gives the protein CATSRTGSRGETQYF.

In this sample, this clonotype turned up many times. The J gene is TRBJ2-2, the V gene TRBV10-3, with a tentative D call TRBD2 (5 bases). V was cut by 4 bases and J by 15 bases, with 18 bases left in between. The CDR3 covers 13 residues. The germline V gene encodes CDR1 ENHRY and CDR2 SYGVKD. The CDR3: CAISATSDWGLFF. CDR3 nucleotides: TGTGCCATCAGTGCTACTTCGGACTGGGGATTGTTTTTT.

This clonotype was counted at least ten times. This rearrangement joins TRBV3-1 to TRBJ2-1; 8 bases fit TRBD2. J lost 8 bases, V lost 3 bases, and 3 bases had no gene match. The CDR3 runs 13 residues. The germline CDR1 and CDR2 sequences are LGHDT and YNNKEL (reference sequence). For the CDR3, the DNA is TGTGCCAGCAGCCACGGGACTAGGTATGAGCAGTTCTTC. Encoded protein: CASSHGTRYEQFF.

This clonotype turned up a few times. The rearrangement links TRBV6-5 to TRBJ2-7; D is ambiguous. The CDR3 runs 13 residues. Germline CDR1 is MNHEY and CDR2 is SVGAGI. V lost 0 bases, J lost 3 bases, and 6 bases lay in between. The CDR3 loop is CASSYSAFYEQYF. The CDR3 DNA follows: TGTGCCAGCAGTTACTCGGCGTTCTACGAGCAGTACTTC.

This clonotype has a count of ten or more. The chain has TRBV29-1 and TRBJ1-2; TRBD1 matches 7 bases. Germline V gene data show CDR1 as SQVTM and CDR2 as ANQGSEA. V lost 6 bases to trimming and J lost 8 bases; unmatched junction nucleotides: 6. The CDR3 sequence is 11 residues long. CDR3 nucleotide sequence: TGCAGCGTGGGACAGACAACAGGCTACACCTTC. This sequence encodes CSVGQTTGYTF.

This clonotype was observed at least ten times. The chain links TRBV10-3 to TRBJ2-7; 8 bases match TRBD1. Looked up from germline, CDR1 is ENHRY and CDR2 is SYGVKD. The length of the CDR3 is 12 residues. J lost 7 bases, V lost 5 bases, and 4 bases had no gene match. The CDR3: CAISWTGWEQYF. CDR3 nucleotide sequence: TGTGCCATCAGTTGGACAGGGTGGGAGCAGTACTTC.

This clonotype was detected many times. The gene calls are TRBV2 and TRBJ1-4; the D is unclear. V was shortened by 1 base and J by 8 bases, with 11 bases between the two germline ends. Germline loops: CDR1 SNHLY, CDR2 FYNNEI. The CDR3 is 14 residues long. The CDR3 here is CASSEGTLGEKLFF. CDR3 sequence (DNA): TGTGCCAGCAGTGAAGGGACCCTGGGAGAAAAACTGTTTTTT.

This chain joins TRBV6-1 and TRBJ2-2; the match to TRBD2 covers 12 bases. J gave up 6 bases and V 8 bases, and 10 bases lay outside the gene matches. Germline V gene lookup returns CDR1 MNHNS and CDR2 SASEGT. CDR3 length equals 16 residues. CDR3 sequence reads: CASGRGGLAGSGELFF. The DNA for the CDR3 is TGTGCCAGCGGTCGAGGGGGACTAGCGGGCTCCGGGGAGCTGTTTTTT.

This clonotype was seen many times. The CDR3 here is CASTVPSQGFRSPLHF. CDR3 in DNA: TGTGCCAGCACGGTCCCCTCACAGGGATTTCGGTCACCCCTCCACTTT. The J gene is TRBJ1-6, the V gene TRBV28; D may be TRBD1 (6 bases). The V end was cut by 7 bases, the J end by 10 bases, with 23 bases between. Germline values: CDR1 MDHEN, CDR2 SYDVKM. There are 16 residues in the CDR3.

V usage is TRBV14 and J usage is TRBJ1-2, with D tentatively TRBD1 (6 bases). Germline V gene sequence: CDR1 SGHDN, CDR2 FVKESK. The CDR3 has 15 amino acids. The germline V and J ends were trimmed by 4 bases and 4 bases, with 16 bases remaining between them. CDR3 coding DNA: TGTGCCAGCAGCCCTGGGGGCGTCCGGTCCTATGGCTACACCTTC. Translated: CASSPGGVRSYGYTF.

Many counts were recorded for this clonotype. The chain has TRBV20-1 and TRBJ2-5; D call uncertain. V was trimmed by 3 bases and J by 1 base, leaving 9 bases between them. This CDR3 comprises 13 residues. Germline CDR1 is DFQATT and CDR2 is SNEGSKA (reference sequence). DNA of the CDR3: TGCAGTGCTAGCGGTATCGCCCAAGAGACCCAGTACTTC. Its protein is CSASGIAQETQYF.

This clonotype was seen many times. This chain connects TRBV25-1 to TRBJ2-7, with 13 bases identical to TRBD2. The V and J ends lost 3 bases and 2 bases, in that order; junction bases with no gene match: 4. CDR3 length: 16 residues. Germline loops: CDR1 MGHDK, CDR2 SYGVNS. The CDR3 reads CASSDKGLAGAYEQYF. The CDR3 bases are TGTGCCAGCAGTGACAAAGGACTAGCGGGGGCCTACGAGCAGTACTTC.

This clonotype has a handful of counts. The genes are TRBV10-3 and TRBJ2-3, with 15 bases aligning to TRBD2. The CDR3 spans 20 residues. J lost 0 bases, V lost 3 bases, and 10 bases had no gene match. Germline CDR1 reads ENHRY; CDR2 reads SYGVKD. CDR3 DNA: TGTGCCATCAGTGACCTGCCGGGACTAGCGGGAGGTAGTAGCACAGATACGCAGTATTTT. The encoded protein is CAISDLPGLAGGSSTDTQYF.

This clonotype was observed a handful of times. This chain links TRBV6-1 with TRBJ2-1, with D perhaps TRBD1 (6 bases). CDR1 is MNHNS and CDR2 is SASEGT in the germline V gene. The CDR3 is 12 residues long. V was clipped by 6 bases and J by 12 bases, with 15 bases between them. CDR3 sequence: CASRSTGYVQFF. The CDR3 bases are TGTGCCAGCAGGTCCACAGGGTATGTGCAGTTCTTC.

Of note for this clonotype: A much more abundant neighbour one base away suggests this may be a read error. The J gene is TRBJ2-7, the V gene TRBV7-2, with 9 bases identical to TRBD2. Germline V lookup: CDR1 SGHTA, CDR2 FQGNSA. Losses at the gene ends were 10 bases for V and 3 bases for J; bases not matched to a gene: 22. The CDR3 is 18 amino acids. CDR3 nucleotide sequence: TGTGCCACTAGCGGGACCTTACGAGCGGTGAACCGAGACTACGAGCAGTACTTC. It translates to CATSGTLRAVNRDYEQYF.

Only a few counts were recorded for this clonotype. The conserved phenylalanine or tryptophan normally closing the CDR3 is absent here, so this likely arose from a read error. This rearrangement joins TRBV14 to TRBJ2-3; D may match TRBD1 or TRBD2 (5 bases each). Per germline, CDR1 SGHDN and CDR2 FVKESK. Trimming removed 2 bases from V and 0 bases from J, with 9 bases in between. The CDR3 is 15 residues long. The CDR3 loop is CASSQYEGSTDTQYL. The CDR3 DNA reads as TGTGCCAGCAGCCAATATGAGGGGAGCACAGATACGCAGTATCTT.

This clonotype was counted many times. The J gene is TRBJ2-5, the V gene TRBV15; D call uncertain. V dropped 0 bases and J dropped 1 base, with 9 bases sitting between them. Germline CDR1 is LNHNV and CDR2 is YYDKDF (reference sequence). The CDR3 contains 15 residues. CDR3 sequence (DNA): TGTGCCACCAGCAGAGATATCGGCGGCCAAGAGACCCAGTACTTC. Its translation: CATSRDIGGQETQYF. Based on the CDR3 plus reference TRBV15 and TRBJ2-5, the full variable domain is DAMVIQNPRYQVTQFGKPVTLSCSQTLNHNVMYWYQQKSSQAPKLLFHYYDKDFNNEADTPDNFQSRRPNTSFCFLDIRSPGLGDTAMYLCATSRDIGGQETQYFGPGTRLLVL.

This chain uses TRBV12-3 or TRBV12-4 with TRBJ2-6; D gene ambiguous. This CDR3 is built from 15 residues. The ends were cut back, 3 bases at V and 4 bases at J, with 10 bases in the middle. The CDR3 is CASSLRPAGANVLTF. The DNA of the CDR3 is TGTGCCAGCAGTTTGAGGCCGGCAGGGGCCAACGTCCTGACTTTC.

In its sample, this clonotype was seen many times. The rearrangement uses TRBV20-1 and TRBJ1-6; unclear D gene. Trimming shortened V by 2 bases and J by 10 bases, and 12 bases separated the two germline ends. Germline values: CDR1 DFQATT, CDR2 SNEGSKA (reference sequence). The CDR3 has 13 amino acids. The CDR3 coding sequence is TGCAGTGCTAGACCCGACGGACCCTCACCCCTCCACTTT. This codes for CSARPDGPSPLHF.

In this sample, this clonotype turned up many times. The rearrangement uses TRBV7-9 and TRBJ2-7, with TRBD1 matching over 9 bases. The CDR3 is made up of 17 amino acids. CDR1 is SEHNR and CDR2 is FQNEAQ in the germline V gene (reference sequence). Losses at the gene ends were 3 bases for V and 5 bases for J; bases not matched to a gene: 14. The DNA for the CDR3 is TGTGCCAGCAGCTTGACGACCGCCCCCGGGACAGGGAACGAGCAGTACTTC. Translation: CASSLTTAPGTGNEQYF.